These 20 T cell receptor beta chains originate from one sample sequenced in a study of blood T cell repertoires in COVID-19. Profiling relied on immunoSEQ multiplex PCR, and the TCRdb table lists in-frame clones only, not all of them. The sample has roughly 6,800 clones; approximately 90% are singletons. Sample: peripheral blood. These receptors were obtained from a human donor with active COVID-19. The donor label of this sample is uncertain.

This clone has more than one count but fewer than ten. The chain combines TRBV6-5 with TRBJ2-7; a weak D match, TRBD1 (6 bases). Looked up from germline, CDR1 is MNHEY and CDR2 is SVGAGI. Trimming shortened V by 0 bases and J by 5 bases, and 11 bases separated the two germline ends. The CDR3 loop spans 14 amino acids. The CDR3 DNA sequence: TGTGCCAGCAGTTACTCGAGACAGGTCGACGAGCAGTACTTC. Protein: CASSYSRQVDEQYF.

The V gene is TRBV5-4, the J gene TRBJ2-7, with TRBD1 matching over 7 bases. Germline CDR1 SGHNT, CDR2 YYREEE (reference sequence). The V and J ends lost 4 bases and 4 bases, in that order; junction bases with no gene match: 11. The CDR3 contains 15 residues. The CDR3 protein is CASSAMDRKTYEQYF. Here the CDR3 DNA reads TGTGCCAGCAGCGCGATGGACAGGAAAACTTACGAGCAGTACTTC. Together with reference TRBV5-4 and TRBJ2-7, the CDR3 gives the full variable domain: ETGVTQSPTHLIKTRGQQVTLRCSSQSGHNTVSWYQQALGQGPQFIFQYYREEENGRGNFPPRFSGLQFPNYSSELNVNALELDDSALYLCASSAMDRKTYEQYFGPGTRLTVT.

CDR3 region: CASSKVGDEQFF. The DNA for the CDR3 is TGTGCCAGCAGCAAAGTCGGTGATGAGCAGTTCTTC. This chain uses TRBV21-1 with TRBJ2-1; TRBD2 is the table's D call and was not checked against the DNA. TRBV21-1 is assigned pseudogene status. The CDR3 consists of 12 residues.

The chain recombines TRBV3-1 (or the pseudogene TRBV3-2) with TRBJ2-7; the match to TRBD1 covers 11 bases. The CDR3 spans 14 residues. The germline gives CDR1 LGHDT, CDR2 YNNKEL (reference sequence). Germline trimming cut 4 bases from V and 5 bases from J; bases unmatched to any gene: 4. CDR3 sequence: CASSPRTGGDEQYF. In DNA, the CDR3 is TGTGCCAGCAGCCCCCGGACAGGGGGCGACGAGCAGTACTTC.

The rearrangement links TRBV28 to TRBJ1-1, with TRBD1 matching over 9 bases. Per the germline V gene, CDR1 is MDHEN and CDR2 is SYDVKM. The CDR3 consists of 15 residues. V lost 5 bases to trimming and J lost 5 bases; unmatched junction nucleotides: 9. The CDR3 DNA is TGTGCCAGCAGTACACAGGGGGCATTGATTACTGAAGCTTTCTTT. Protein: CASSTQGALITEAFF.

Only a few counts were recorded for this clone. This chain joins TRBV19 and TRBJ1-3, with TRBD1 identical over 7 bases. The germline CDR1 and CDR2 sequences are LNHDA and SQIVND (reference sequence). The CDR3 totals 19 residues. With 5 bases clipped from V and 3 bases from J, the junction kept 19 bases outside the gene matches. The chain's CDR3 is CASSALQPGQILGGNTIYF. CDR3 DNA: TGTGCCAGTAGTGCTCTCCAACCGGGACAGATTTTAGGTGGAAACACCATATATTTT.

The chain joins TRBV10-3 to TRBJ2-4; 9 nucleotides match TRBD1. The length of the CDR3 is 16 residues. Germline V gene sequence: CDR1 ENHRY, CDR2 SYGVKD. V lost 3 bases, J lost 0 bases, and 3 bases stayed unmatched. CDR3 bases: TGTGCCATCAGTGATGGGACAGGGCTAGCCAAAAACATTCAGTACTTC. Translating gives CAISDGTGLAKNIQYF.

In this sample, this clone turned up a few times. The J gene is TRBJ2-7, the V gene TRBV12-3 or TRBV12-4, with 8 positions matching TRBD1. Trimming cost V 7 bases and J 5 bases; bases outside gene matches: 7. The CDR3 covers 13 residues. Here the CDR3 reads CASTQGAGHEQYF. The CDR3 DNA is TGTGCCAGCACTCAGGGGGCAGGCCACGAGCAGTACTTC.

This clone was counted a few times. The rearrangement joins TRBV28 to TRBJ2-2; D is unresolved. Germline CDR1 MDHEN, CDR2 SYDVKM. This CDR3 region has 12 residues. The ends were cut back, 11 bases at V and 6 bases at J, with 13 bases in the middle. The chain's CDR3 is CAHLGEAGELFF. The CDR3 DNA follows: TGTGCCCACCTCGGTGAAGCCGGGGAGCTGTTTTTT.

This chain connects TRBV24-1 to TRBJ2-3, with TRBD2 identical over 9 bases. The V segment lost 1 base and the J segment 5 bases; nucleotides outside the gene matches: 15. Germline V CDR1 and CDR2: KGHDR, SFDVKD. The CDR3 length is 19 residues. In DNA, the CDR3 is TGTGCCACCAGTGATTTTGGAGGAAGACTAGCGGAGGGGGGAGATACGCAGTATTTT. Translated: CATSDFGGRLAEGGDTQYF.

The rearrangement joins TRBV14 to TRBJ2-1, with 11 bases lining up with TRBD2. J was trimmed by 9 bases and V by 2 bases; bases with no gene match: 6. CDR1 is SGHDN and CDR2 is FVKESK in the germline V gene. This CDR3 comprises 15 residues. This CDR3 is CASSQISGRAAEQFF. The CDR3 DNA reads TGTGCCAGCAGCCAAATTAGCGGGAGGGCGGCTGAGCAGTTCTTC.

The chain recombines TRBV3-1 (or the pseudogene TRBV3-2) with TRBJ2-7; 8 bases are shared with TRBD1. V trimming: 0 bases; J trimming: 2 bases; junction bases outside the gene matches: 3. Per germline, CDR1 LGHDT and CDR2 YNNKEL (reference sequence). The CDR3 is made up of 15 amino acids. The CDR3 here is CASSQDRTGTYEQYF. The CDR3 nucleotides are TGTGCCAGCAGCCAAGACAGGACAGGGACCTACGAGCAGTACTTC.

CDR3 loop: CASKTSGSYEQYF. CDR3 nucleotides: TGTGCCAGTAAGACTAGCGGGAGCTACGAGCAGTACTTC. The V gene is TRBV19, the J gene TRBJ2-7; 12 positions agree with TRBD2. The CDR3 covers 13 residues. CDR1 is LNHDA and CDR2 is SQIVND in the germline V gene (reference sequence). Unmatched junction bases numbered 1, after V lost 7 bases and J lost 3 bases.

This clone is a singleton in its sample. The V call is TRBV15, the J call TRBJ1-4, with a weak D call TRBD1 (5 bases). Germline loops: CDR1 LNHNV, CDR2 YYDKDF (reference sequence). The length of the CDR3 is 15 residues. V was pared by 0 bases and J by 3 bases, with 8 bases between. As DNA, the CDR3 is TGTGCCACCAGCAGAGAAGACAGTTCTAATGAAAAACTGTTTTTT. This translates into CATSREDSSNEKLFF.

DNA for the CDR3: TGTGCCAGCAGCCAAGCTGAGCGGAAGCAGTACTTC. Translated: CASSQAERKQYF. The chain carries TRBV3-1 (or the pseudogene TRBV3-2) and TRBJ2-7; D is perhaps TRBD2 (5 bases). Between the trimmed V and J ends, which lost 1 base and 8 bases, there was a span of 9 bases. The CDR3 length is 12 residues. Germline V gene sequence: CDR1 LGHDT, CDR2 YNNKEL (reference sequence).

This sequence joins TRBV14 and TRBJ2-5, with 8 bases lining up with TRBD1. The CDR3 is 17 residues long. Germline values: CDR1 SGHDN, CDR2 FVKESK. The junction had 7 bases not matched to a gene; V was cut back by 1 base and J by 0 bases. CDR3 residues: CASSQARDRRYQETQYF. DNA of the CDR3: TGTGCCAGCAGCCAAGCAAGGGACAGGAGGTACCAAGAGACCCAGTACTTC.

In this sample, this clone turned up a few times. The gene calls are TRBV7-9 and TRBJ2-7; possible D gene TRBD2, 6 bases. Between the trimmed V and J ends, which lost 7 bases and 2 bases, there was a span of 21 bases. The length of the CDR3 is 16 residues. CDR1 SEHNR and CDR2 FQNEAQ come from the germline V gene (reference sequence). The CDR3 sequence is CASMAGVGGKTYEQYF. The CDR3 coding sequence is TGTGCCAGCATGGCTGGGGTAGGCGGGAAAACCTACGAGCAGTACTTC.

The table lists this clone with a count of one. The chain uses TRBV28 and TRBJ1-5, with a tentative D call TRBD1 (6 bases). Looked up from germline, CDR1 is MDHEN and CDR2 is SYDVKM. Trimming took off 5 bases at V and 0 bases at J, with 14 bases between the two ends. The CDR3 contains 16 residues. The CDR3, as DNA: TGTGCCAGCAGTGTCCCGGGACACCTTAGCAATCAGCCCCAGCATTTT. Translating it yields CASSVPGHLSNQPQHF. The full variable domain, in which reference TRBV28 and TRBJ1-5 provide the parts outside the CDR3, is DVKVTQSSRYLVKRTGEKVFLECVQDMDHENMFWYRQDPGLGLRLIYFSYDVKMKEKGDIPEGYSVSREKKERFSLILESASTNQTSMYLCASSVPGHLSNQPQHFGDGTRLSIL.

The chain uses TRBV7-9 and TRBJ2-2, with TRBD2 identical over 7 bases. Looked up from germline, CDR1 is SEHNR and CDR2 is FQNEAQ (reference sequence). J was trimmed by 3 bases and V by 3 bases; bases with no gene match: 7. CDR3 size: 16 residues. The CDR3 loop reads CASSFSGRTYTGELFF. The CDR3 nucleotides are TGTGCCAGCAGCTTTTCCGGGAGGACGTACACCGGGGAGCTGTTTTTT.

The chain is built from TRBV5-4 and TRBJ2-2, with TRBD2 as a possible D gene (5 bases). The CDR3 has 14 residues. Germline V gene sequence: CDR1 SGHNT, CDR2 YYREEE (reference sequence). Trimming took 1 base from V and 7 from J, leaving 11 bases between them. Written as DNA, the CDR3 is TGTGCCAGCAGCTTGTCTAGCCGCGACGGGGAGCTGTTTTTT. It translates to CASSLSSRDGELFF.